This entry lists 26 T cell receptor beta chains sequenced from one sample in a study of CD8+ T cells in alopecia areata (dated by TCRdb to the late 2010s). Libraries came from the immunoSEQ multiplex PCR assay. RNA was extracted from all samples and reverse transcribed into cDNA as template for TCR sequencing. Sourced from immuneACCESS, this table was stored by TCRdb with only in-frame sequences that have V and J called. A share of the clones is absent; for the studies checked, an unresolved V gene accounts for under half, and the remainder has no known explanation. The table for this sample lists 200,000 to 250,000 clones; around three fifths of them were counted only once. The ten top clones hold 4.5% to 6% of the sample. The sample taken for sequencing was CD8+ T cells sorted from blood. Source of these receptors: a human donor in good health.

The chain has TRBV29-1 and TRBJ2-3, with 7 bases identical to TRBD1. Germline lookup yields CDR1 SQVTM and CDR2 ANQGSEA. Germline trimming cut 2 bases from V and 2 bases from J; bases unmatched to any gene: 10. The CDR3 has 16 amino acids. The CDR3 sequence is CSVELLDRVVTDTQYF. The CDR3 nucleotides are TGCAGCGTTGAACTTCTAGACAGGGTTGTCACAGATACGCAGTATTTT.

This clone has a count of ten or more. V usage is TRBV4-2 and J usage is TRBJ2-6; unclear D gene. Germline CDR1 is LGHNA and CDR2 is YNFKEQ. V lost 0 bases and J 1 base, leaving 7 bases between the germline ends. The CDR3 runs to 16 residues. Here the CDR3 reads CASSQDLSSGANVLTF. The CDR3 DNA is TGTGCCAGCAGCCAAGATCTAAGTTCTGGGGCCAACGTCCTGACTTTC.

CDR3 DNA sequence: TGTGCCAGCAGTGAGGGTCTAACAACCCAAGATGGCTACACCTTC. This codes for CASSEGLTTQDGYTF. The chain carries TRBV2 and TRBJ1-2; D is ambiguous. This CDR3 has 15 residues. Germline-derived CDR1 and CDR2 are SNHLY and FYNNEI. Trimming took 3 bases from V and 6 from J, leaving 17 bases between them.

The genes are TRBV29-1 and TRBJ2-5, with a tentative D call TRBD1 (6 bases). There are 10 residues in the CDR3. V was shortened by 7 bases and J by 11 bases, with 14 bases between the two germline ends. From germline, CDR1 is SQVTM and CDR2 ANQGSEA. CDR3 sequence reads: CSGYSGVQYF. CDR3 nucleotides: TGCAGCGGGTACTCAGGGGTTCAGTACTTC.

V is TRBV9 and J is TRBJ2-2; D not certain. The ends were cut back, 0 bases at V and 3 bases at J, with 9 bases in the middle. Germline V gives CDR1 SGDLS, CDR2 YYNGEE. This CDR3 has 15 residues. CDR3 amino acids: CASSVDGRYTGELFF. For the CDR3, the DNA is TGTGCCAGCAGCGTAGATGGCAGATACACCGGGGAGCTGTTTTTT.

This clone was counted between two and nine times. The chain has TRBV14 and TRBJ2-1; D gene uncertain. The V end lost 3 bases, the J end lost 4 bases, and 1 base lay between the germline ends. Germline V gene data show CDR1 as SGHDN and CDR2 as FVKESK. This CDR3 spans 11 amino acids. The chain's CDR3 is CASSHYNEQFF. For the CDR3, the DNA is TGTGCCAGCAGCCATTACAATGAGCAGTTCTTC.

V and J are TRBV27 and TRBJ1-2; perhaps TRBD1 as D (5 bases). CDR3 length: 13 residues. The ends were cut back, 8 bases at V and 3 bases at J, with 13 bases in the middle. Looked up from germline, CDR1 is MNHEY and CDR2 is SMNVEV (reference sequence). CDR3 protein: CASRWGEDYGYTF. The CDR3 region has the DNA TGTGCCAGCCGGTGGGGGGAGGACTATGGCTACACCTTC.

The chain combines TRBV29-1 with TRBJ2-7, with 8 bases aligning to TRBD1. The CDR3 extends over 12 amino acids. With 7 bases clipped from V and 4 bases from J, the junction kept 6 bases outside the gene matches. Germline-derived CDR1 and CDR2 are SQVTM and ANQGSEA. The CDR3 DNA reads as TGCAGCGCACAGGGGGGAGAGTACGAGCAGTACTTC. It yields the protein CSAQGGEYEQYF.

The J gene is TRBJ1-2, the V gene TRBV6-5, with a weak D call TRBD1 (5 bases). This CDR3 has 12 residues. CDR1 is MNHEY, CDR2 SVGAGI, per germline. Trimming left V 5 bases short and J 4 bases short, with 8 bases between. Here the CDR3 reads CASSGDSYGYTF. CDR3 sequence (DNA): TGTGCCAGCAGTGGCGACAGCTATGGCTACACCTTC.

J is TRBJ2-7 and V is TRBV30; TRBD1 or TRBD2 may be the D gene (6 bases each). The CDR3 covers 13 residues. V was shortened by 0 bases and J by 3 bases, with 9 bases between the two germline ends. CDR1 is GTSNPN, CDR2 SVGIG, per germline (reference sequence). CDR3 residues: CAWSVRGVYEQYF. The CDR3 DNA follows: TGTGCCTGGAGTGTAAGGGGGGTCTACGAGCAGTACTTC.

V is TRBV11-2 and J is TRBJ1-5; D gene uncertain. The CDR3 sequence is 15 residues long. Germline-derived CDR1 and CDR2 are SGHAT and FQNNGV. V lost 0 bases and J 4 bases, leaving 10 bases between the germline ends. CDR3 sequence (DNA): TGTGCCAGCAGCTTAGAGCCGGGTTTGAATCAGCCCCAGCATTTT. Residues: CASSLEPGLNQPQHF.

The chain joins TRBV4-1 to TRBJ1-6; tentative D call: TRBD1 (6 bases). The V end was cut by 5 bases, the J end by 5 bases, with 13 bases between. This CDR3 is built from 15 residues. Germline CDR1 and CDR2: MGHRA and YSYEKL. The CDR3 nucleotides are TGCGCCAGCAGCATCCGACAGGCTAATAATTCACCCCTCCACTTT. Translating it yields CASSIRQANNSPLHF.

This clone turned up a few times. V is TRBV10-3 and J is TRBJ2-3, with D possibly being TRBD1 or TRBD2 (5 bases each). Germline assignment: CDR1 ENHRY and CDR2 SYGVKD. Trimming cost V 4 bases and J 4 bases, with 9 bases left between them. The CDR3 sequence is 13 residues long. CDR3 bases: TGTGCCATCAGTGGCCGGGACGCAGATACGCAGTATTTT. Translating gives CAISGRDADTQYF.

This clone was counted a few times. The V and J genes are TRBV19 and TRBJ2-7; D unresolved. The CDR3 has 14 amino acids. Germline V gene lookup returns CDR1 LNHDA and CDR2 SQIVND (reference sequence). V dropped 3 bases and J dropped 0 bases, with 9 bases sitting between them. The CDR3 region is CASSIHPSSYEQYF. CDR3 bases: TGTGCCAGTAGTATCCACCCGAGCTCCTACGAGCAGTACTTC.

This chain joins TRBV2 and TRBJ2-3; weak D call: TRBD2 (5 bases). The V gene lost 2 bases and the J gene lost 0 bases, with 18 bases spanning the gap. Germline CDR1 SNHLY, CDR2 FYNNEI. The CDR3 runs to 18 residues. CDR3 amino acids: CASSEPARPEASTDTQYF. CDR3 DNA: TGTGCCAGCAGTGAACCTGCCAGACCGGAGGCTAGCACAGATACGCAGTATTTT.

V and J are TRBV7-9 and TRBJ1-4; no clear D. Germline V gene lookup returns CDR1 SEHNR and CDR2 FQNEAQ (reference sequence). The CDR3 is 13 residues long. Trimming stripped 6 bases from V and 2 bases from J, with 7 bases between. DNA for the CDR3: TGTGCCAGCAGGAGACACACTAATGAAAAACTGTTTTTT. Translation gives CASRRHTNEKLFF.

V is TRBV4-1 and J is TRBJ2-7; D gene ambiguous. Germline V lookup: CDR1 MGHRA, CDR2 YSYEKL. CDR3 length equals 13 residues. V was pared by 1 base and J by 4 bases, with 8 bases between. This CDR3 is CASSQVPSYEQYF. In DNA, the CDR3 is TGCGCCAGCAGCCAAGTACCCTCGTACGAGCAGTACTTC.

The chain employs TRBV29-1 and TRBJ1-2, with 7 positions matching TRBD1. The J segment lost 0 bases and the V segment lost 6 bases, leaving 16 bases of the junction unmatched. The germline V gene encodes CDR1 SQVTM and CDR2 ANQGSEA. The CDR3 extends over 17 amino acids. The chain's CDR3 is CSVPIPSGTEANYGYTF. As DNA, the CDR3 is TGCAGCGTCCCTATCCCCTCTGGGACAGAGGCTAACTATGGCTACACCTTC.

This clone was picked up one time. This CDR3 is CASSITGGDEQYF. The CDR3 DNA reads as TGTGCCAGTAGTATAACAGGGGGCGACGAGCAGTACTTC. The gene calls are TRBV19 and TRBJ2-7; 9 bases match TRBD1. The J segment lost 5 bases and the V segment lost 2 bases, leaving 1 base of the junction unmatched. CDR3 length: 13 residues. Per germline, CDR1 LNHDA and CDR2 SQIVND (reference sequence).

Here the CDR3 DNA reads TGTGCCAGCGGGCCACCCGGGACAGAAGAGACCCAGTACTTC. It yields the protein CASGPPGTEETQYF. The chain is built from TRBV27 and TRBJ2-5, with 7 bases aligning to TRBD1. The CDR3 length is 14 residues. Germline values: CDR1 MNHEY, CDR2 SMNVEV (reference sequence). With V trimmed by 8 bases and J by 3 bases, 9 bases remained unmatched.

This chain joins TRBV30 and TRBJ2-1, with unresolved D. The V end lost 1 base, the J end lost 3 bases, and 10 bases lay between the germline ends. This CDR3 has 14 amino acids. Germline CDR1 GTSNPN, CDR2 SVGIG (reference sequence). Here the CDR3 reads CAWSAIASYNEQFF. CDR3 sequence (DNA): TGTGCCTGGAGTGCTATAGCCAGCTACAATGAGCAGTTCTTC.

The J gene is TRBJ1-1, the V gene TRBV29-1; D unresolved. This CDR3 comprises 11 residues. Germline CDR1 SQVTM, CDR2 ANQGSEA. The V and J ends lost 7 bases and 3 bases respectively, with 9 bases between them. The CDR3 DNA reads TGCAGCGCCTGGGAGTACACTGAAGCTTTCTTT. This encodes CSAWEYTEAFF.

This chain uses TRBV5-1 with TRBJ2-7, with D maybe TRBD1 (5 bases). The germline V gene has CDR1 SGHRS and CDR2 YFSETQ. CDR3 length: 11 residues. Trimming took 5 bases from V and 3 from J, leaving 6 bases between them. The CDR3 reads CASRDSYEQYF. For the CDR3, the DNA is TGCGCCAGCAGAGACAGCTACGAGCAGTACTTC. Complete variable domain (other parts from reference TRBV5-1 and TRBJ2-7): KAGVTQTPRYLIKTRGQQVTLSCSPISGHRSVSWYQQTPGQGLQFLFEYFSETQRNKGNFPGRFSGRQFSNSRSEMNVSTLELGDSALYLCASRDSYEQYFGPGTRLTVT.

The chain has TRBV2 and TRBJ2-5, with D perhaps matching TRBD1 (6 bases). The V end lost 6 bases, the J end lost 1 base, and 15 bases lay between the germline ends. CDR3 length: 15 amino acids. Germline values: CDR1 SNHLY, CDR2 FYNNEI. CDR3 region: CASSEGQGLQETQYF. CDR3 nucleotide sequence: TGTGCCAGCAGCGAGGGGCAGGGGCTCCAAGAGACCCAGTACTTC.

This clone has only a few counts. The chain joins TRBV27 to TRBJ1-2, with 8 bases fitting TRBD1. J lost 3 bases, V lost 3 bases, and 3 bases had no gene match. This CDR3 is 14 amino acids long. CDR1 MNHEY and CDR2 SMNVEV come from the germline V gene (reference sequence). CDR3 amino acids: CASSLDREYYGYTF. The DNA for the CDR3 is TGTGCCAGCAGTTTGGACAGGGAGTACTATGGCTACACCTTC.

The CDR3 DNA follows: TGTGCCAGCAGTTACAGGGGGAATAGCAATCAGCCCCAGCATTTT. Protein product: CASSYRGNSNQPQHF. The V and J genes are TRBV6-5 and TRBJ1-5; D may be TRBD1 (6 bases). This CDR3 has 15 amino acids. V dropped 2 bases and J dropped 0 bases, with 8 bases sitting between them. Germline assignment: CDR1 MNHEY and CDR2 SVGAGI.